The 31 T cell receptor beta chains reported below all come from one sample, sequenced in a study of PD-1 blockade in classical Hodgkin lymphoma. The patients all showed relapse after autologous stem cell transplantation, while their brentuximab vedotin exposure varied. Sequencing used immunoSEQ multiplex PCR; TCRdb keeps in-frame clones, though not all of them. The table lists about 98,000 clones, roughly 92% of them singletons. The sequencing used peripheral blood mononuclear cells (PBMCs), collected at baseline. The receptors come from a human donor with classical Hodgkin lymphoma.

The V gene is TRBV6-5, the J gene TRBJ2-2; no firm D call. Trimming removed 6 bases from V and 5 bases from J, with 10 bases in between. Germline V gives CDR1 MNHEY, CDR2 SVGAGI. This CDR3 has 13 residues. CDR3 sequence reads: CASRGLMTGELFF. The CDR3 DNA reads TGTGCCAGCAGGGGCCTGATGACCGGGGAGCTGTTTTTT.

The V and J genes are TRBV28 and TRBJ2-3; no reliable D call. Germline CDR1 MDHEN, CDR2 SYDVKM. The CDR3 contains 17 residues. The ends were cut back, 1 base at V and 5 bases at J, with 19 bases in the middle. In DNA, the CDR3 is TGTGCCAGCAGTTTATTGATGGGATCCACCACGGGAGATACGCAGTATTTT. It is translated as CASSLLMGSTTGDTQYF.

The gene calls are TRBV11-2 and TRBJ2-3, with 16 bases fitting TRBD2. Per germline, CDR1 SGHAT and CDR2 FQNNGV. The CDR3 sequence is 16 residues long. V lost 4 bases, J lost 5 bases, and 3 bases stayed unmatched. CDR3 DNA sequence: TGTGCCAGCAGCTGGGGACTAGCGGGAGGGCAAGATACGCAGTATTTT. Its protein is CASSWGLAGGQDTQYF.

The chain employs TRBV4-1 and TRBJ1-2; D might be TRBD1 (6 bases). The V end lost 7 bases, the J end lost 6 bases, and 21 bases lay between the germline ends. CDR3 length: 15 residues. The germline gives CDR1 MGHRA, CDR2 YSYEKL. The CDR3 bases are TGCGCCAGCACCCCCCGGACAGCCCTGCTCGATGGCTACACCTTC. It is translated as CASTPRTALLDGYTF.

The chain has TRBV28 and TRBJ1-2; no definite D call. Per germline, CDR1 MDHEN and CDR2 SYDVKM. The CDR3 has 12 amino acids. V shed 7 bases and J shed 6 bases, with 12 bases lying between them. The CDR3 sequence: CASTTYRDGYTF. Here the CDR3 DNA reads TGTGCCAGCACCACCTACCGGGATGGCTACACCTTC.

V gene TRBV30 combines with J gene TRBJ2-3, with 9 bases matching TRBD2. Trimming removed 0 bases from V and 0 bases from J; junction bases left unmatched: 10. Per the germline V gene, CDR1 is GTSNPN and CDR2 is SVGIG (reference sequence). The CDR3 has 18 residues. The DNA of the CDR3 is TGTGCCTGGAGTGTTGGGGCTAGCGGGGCCCTGAGCACAGATACGCAGTATTTT. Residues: CAWSVGASGALSTDTQYF.

The CDR3 reads CASSYMSRGQETQYF. In DNA form, the CDR3 reads TGTGCCAGCAGTTATATGAGCAGGGGGCAAGAGACCCAGTACTTC. The chain recombines TRBV27 with TRBJ2-5; 7 bases are a match to TRBD1. Germline assignment: CDR1 MNHEY and CDR2 SMNVEV (reference sequence). CDR3 length: 15 amino acids. With 4 bases clipped from V and 2 bases from J, the junction kept 7 bases outside the gene matches.

The CDR3 here is CASGSTGEERETQYF. In DNA form, the CDR3 reads TGTGCTAGTGGTTCCACGGGTGAGGAACGAGAGACCCAGTACTTC. The V call is TRBV12-5, the J call TRBJ2-5, with no clear D. The ends were cut back, 4 bases at V and 4 bases at J, with 16 bases in the middle. The CDR3 contains 15 residues. Germline values: CDR1 LGHNT, CDR2 FRNRAP.

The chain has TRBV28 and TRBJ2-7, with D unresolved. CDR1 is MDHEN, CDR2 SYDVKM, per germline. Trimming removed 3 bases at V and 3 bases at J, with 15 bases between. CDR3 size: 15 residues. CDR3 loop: CASSFVLDPNYEQYF. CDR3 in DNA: TGTGCCAGCAGTTTCGTATTAGATCCAAACTACGAGCAGTACTTC.

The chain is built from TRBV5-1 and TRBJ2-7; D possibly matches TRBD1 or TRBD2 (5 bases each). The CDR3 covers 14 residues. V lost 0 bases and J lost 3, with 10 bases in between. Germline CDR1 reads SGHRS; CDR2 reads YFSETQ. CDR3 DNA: TGCGCCAGCAGCTTGGCGGGGACGGACTACGAGCAGTACTTC. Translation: CASSLAGTDYEQYF. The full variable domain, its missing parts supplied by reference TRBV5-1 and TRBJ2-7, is KAGVTQTPRYLIKTRGQQVTLSCSPISGHRSVSWYQQTPGQGLQFLFEYFSETQRNKGNFPGRFSGRQFSNSRSEMNVSTLELGDSALYLCASSLAGTDYEQYFGPGTRLTVT.

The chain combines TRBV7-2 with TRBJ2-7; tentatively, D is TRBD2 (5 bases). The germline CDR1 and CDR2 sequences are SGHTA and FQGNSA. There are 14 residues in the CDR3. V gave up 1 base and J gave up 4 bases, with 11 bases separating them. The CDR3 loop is CASSLGRVGYEQYF. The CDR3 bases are TGTGCCAGCAGCTTAGGGCGGGTGGGATACGAGCAGTACTTC.

CDR3 sequence: CASSQGGYNYEQYF. The DNA of the CDR3 is TGTGCCAGCAGCCAAGGGGGTTATAACTACGAGCAGTACTTC. The rearrangement links TRBV4-2 to TRBJ2-7, with D unresolved. The length of the CDR3 is 14 residues. The V and J ends lost 1 base and 3 bases respectively, with 10 bases between them. Germline V gives CDR1 LGHNA, CDR2 YNFKEQ.

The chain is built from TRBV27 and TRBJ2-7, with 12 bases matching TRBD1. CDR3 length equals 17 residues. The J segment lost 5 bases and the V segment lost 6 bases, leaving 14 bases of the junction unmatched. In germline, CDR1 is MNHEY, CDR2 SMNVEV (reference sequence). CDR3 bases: TGTGCCAGCAGCCCGGGACAGGGGGCGTTTAGACTTCACGAGCAGTACTTC. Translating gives CASSPGQGAFRLHEQYF.

CDR3: CASSPAFGGSYGYTF. The CDR3 DNA reads as TGTGCCAGCAGTCCCGCATTCGGGGGGTCGTATGGCTACACCTTC. V and J are TRBV6-5 and TRBJ1-2; maybe TRBD1 (5 bases). Germline CDR1 reads MNHEY; CDR2 reads SVGAGI. Between the trimmed V and J ends, which lost 5 bases and 5 bases, there was a span of 18 bases. The CDR3 consists of 15 residues.

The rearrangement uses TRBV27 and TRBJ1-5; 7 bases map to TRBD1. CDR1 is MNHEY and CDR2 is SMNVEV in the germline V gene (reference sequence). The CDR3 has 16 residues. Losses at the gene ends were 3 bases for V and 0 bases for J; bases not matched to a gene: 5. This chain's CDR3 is CASSFTGDYSNQPQHF. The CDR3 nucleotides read TGTGCCAGCAGTTTCACAGGGGATTATAGCAATCAGCCCCAGCATTTT.

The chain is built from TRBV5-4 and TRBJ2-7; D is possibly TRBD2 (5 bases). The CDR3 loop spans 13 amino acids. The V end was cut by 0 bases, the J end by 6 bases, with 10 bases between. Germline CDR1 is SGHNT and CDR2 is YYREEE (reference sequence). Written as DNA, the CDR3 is TGTGCCAGCAGCTTGGCGAATGAGGGCGAGCAGTACTTC. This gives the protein CASSLANEGEQYF. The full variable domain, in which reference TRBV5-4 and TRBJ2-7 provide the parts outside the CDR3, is ETGVTQSPTHLIKTRGQQVTLRCSSQSGHNTVSWYQQALGQGPQFIFQYYREEENGRGNFPPRFSGLQFPNYSSELNVNALELDDSALYLCASSLANEGEQYFGPGTRLTVT.

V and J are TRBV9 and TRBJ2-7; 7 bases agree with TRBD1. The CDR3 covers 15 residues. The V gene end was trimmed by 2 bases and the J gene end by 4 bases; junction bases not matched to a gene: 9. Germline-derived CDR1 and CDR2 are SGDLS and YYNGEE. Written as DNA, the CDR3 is TGTGCCAGCAGCGTGACGGGACAGAGACCTTACGAGCAGTACTTC. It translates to CASSVTGQRPYEQYF.

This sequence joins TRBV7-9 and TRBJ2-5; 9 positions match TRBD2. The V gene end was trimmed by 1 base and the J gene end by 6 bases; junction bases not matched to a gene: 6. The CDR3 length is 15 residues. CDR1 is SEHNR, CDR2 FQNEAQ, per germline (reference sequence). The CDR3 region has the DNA TGTGCCAGCAGCTTAGGCGGGAGGGCCCTGCAGACCCAGTACTTC. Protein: CASSLGGRALQTQYF.

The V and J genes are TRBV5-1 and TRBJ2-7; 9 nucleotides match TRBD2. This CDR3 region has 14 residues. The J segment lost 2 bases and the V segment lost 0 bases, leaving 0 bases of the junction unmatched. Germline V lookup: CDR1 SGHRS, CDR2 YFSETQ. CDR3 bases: TGCGCCAGCAGCTTGGCTAGCGGGGCCTACGAGCAGTACTTC. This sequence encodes CASSLASGAYEQYF.

The CDR3 nucleotides read TGTGCCAGTAGTATAGAGGGGGGCCCGGGACTAGCGGGGTCCTTCAGGACCCAGTACTTC. It is translated as CASSIEGGPGLAGSFRTQYF. The genes are TRBV19 and TRBJ2-5, with 13 bases lining up with TRBD2. CDR3 length: 20 residues. Germline loops: CDR1 LNHDA, CDR2 SQIVND (reference sequence). V shed 0 bases and J 7 bases; nucleotides not matched to a gene: 17.

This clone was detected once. CDR3 in DNA: TGTGCCAGCAGTGCTTACGGGGGACAGGTATACGAGCAGTACTTC. Translation gives CASSAYGGQVYEQYF. The chain couples TRBV27 to TRBJ2-7; TRBD1 agrees at 8 bases. CDR1 is MNHEY and CDR2 is SMNVEV in the germline V gene (reference sequence). The junction had 10 bases not matched to a gene; V was cut back by 5 bases and J by 4 bases. This CDR3 has 15 residues.

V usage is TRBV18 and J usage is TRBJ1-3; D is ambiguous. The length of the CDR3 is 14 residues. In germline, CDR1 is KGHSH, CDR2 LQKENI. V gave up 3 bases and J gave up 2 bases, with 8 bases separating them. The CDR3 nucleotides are TGTGCCAGCTCACCGGTCGGGGCTGGAAACACCATATATTTT. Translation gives CASSPVGAGNTIYF.

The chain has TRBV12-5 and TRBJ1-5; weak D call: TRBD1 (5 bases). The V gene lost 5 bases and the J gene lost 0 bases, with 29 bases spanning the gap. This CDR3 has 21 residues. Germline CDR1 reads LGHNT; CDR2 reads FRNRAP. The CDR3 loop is CASGGWPGNPPFLDSNQPQHF. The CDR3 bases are TGTGCTAGTGGTGGCTGGCCAGGGAATCCACCATTTTTAGATAGCAATCAGCCCCAGCATTTT.

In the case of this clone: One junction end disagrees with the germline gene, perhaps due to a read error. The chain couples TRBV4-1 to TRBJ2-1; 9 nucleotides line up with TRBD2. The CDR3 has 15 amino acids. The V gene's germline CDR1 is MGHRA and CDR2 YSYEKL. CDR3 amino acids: CASTQRFGGRDEQFF. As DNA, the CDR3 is TGCGCCAGCACCCAAAGGTTTGGCGGGAGGGATGAGCAGTTCTTC.

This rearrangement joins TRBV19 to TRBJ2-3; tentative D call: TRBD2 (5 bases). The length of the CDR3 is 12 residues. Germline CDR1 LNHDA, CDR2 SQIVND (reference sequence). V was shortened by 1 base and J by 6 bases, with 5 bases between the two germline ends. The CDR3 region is CASSIVADTQYF. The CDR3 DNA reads TGTGCCAGTAGTATAGTAGCGGATACGCAGTATTTT.

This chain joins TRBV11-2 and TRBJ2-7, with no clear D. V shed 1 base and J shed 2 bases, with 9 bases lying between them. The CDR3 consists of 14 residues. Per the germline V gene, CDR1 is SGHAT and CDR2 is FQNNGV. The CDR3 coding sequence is TGTGCCAGCAGCTTAGGGGGAATCGCCTACGAGCAGTACTTC. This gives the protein CASSLGGIAYEQYF.

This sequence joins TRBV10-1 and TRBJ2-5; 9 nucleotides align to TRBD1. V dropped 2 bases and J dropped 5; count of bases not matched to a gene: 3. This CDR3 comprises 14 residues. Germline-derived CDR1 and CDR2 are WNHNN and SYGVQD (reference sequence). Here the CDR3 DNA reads TGCGCCAGCAGTGAGGGGACAGGGAGGGAGACCCAGTACTTC. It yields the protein CASSEGTGRETQYF.

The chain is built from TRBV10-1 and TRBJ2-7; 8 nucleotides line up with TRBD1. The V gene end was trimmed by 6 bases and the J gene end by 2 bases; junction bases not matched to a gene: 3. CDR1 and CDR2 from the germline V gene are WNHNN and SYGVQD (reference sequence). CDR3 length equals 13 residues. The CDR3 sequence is CASSRTGTYEQYF. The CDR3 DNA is TGCGCCAGCAGCAGGACAGGGACCTACGAGCAGTACTTC.

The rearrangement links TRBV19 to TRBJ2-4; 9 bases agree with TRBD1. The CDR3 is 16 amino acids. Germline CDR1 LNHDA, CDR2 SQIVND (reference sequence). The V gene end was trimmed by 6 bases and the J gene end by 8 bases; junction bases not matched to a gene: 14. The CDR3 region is CASRGGQGFGADIQYF. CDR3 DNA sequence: TGTGCCAGTAGAGGGGGACAGGGTTTCGGGGCGGACATTCAGTACTTC.

CDR3 protein: CAWSVLGFGGYTF. The CDR3 DNA is TGTGCCTGGAGTGTACTGGGCTTCGGGGGCTACACCTTC. The chain is built from TRBV30 and TRBJ1-2; D unresolved. The V end lost 0 bases, the J end lost 8 bases, and 13 bases lay between the germline ends. Germline-derived CDR1 and CDR2 are GTSNPN and SVGIG (reference sequence). This CDR3 contains 13 residues. The complete variable domain, with remaining parts taken from reference TRBV30 and TRBJ1-2, reads SQTIHQWPATLVQPVGSPLSLECTVEGTSNPNLYWYRQAAGRGLQLLFYSVGIGQISSEVPQNLSASRPQDRQFILSSKKLLLSDSGFYLCAWSVLGFGGYTFGSGTRLTVV.

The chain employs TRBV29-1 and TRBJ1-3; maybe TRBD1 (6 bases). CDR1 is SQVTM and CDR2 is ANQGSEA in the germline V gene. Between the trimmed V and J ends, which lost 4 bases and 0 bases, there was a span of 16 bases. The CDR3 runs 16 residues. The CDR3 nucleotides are TGCAGCGTTGGGTCGGGGGCACGCGGCTCTGGAAACACCATATATTTT. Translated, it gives CSVGSGARGSGNTIYF.